This passage covers 9 T cell receptor beta chains from one sample sequenced in a study of blood T cell repertoires in COVID-19. The repertoire was sequenced with immunoSEQ multiplex PCR; TCRdb's copy has only in-frame clones and lacks some. Here the sample spans around 45,000 clones, around 90% being singletons. The sequenced sample was peripheral blood. The receptors here all came from a man aged 70 or older with active COVID-19.

This clone was found once. V usage is TRBV3-1 (or the pseudogene TRBV3-2) and J usage is TRBJ1-2; possible D gene TRBD1, 6 bases. CDR1 and CDR2 (germline): LGHDT, YNNKEL (reference sequence). CDR3 length equals 14 residues. The V and J ends lost 2 bases and 4 bases respectively, with 11 bases between them. This CDR3 is CASSQPDSFYGYTF. For the CDR3, the DNA is TGTGCCAGCAGCCAACCGGACAGTTTCTATGGCTACACCTTC.

The rearrangement joins TRBV7-9 to TRBJ1-5, with a weak D call TRBD1 (5 bases). Germline CDR1 reads SEHNR; CDR2 reads FQNEAQ (reference sequence). This CDR3 has 15 residues. Trimming cost V 3 bases and J 0 bases, with 9 bases left between them. This CDR3 reads CASSFQGDSNQPQHF. DNA of the CDR3: TGTGCCAGCAGCTTTCAAGGGGATAGCAATCAGCCCCAGCATTTT. Using reference TRBV7-9 and TRBJ1-5 for the parts outside the CDR3, the full variable domain is DTGVSQNPRHKITKRGQNVTFRCDPISEHNRLYWYRQTLGQGPEFLTYFQNEAQLEKSRLLSDRFSAERPKGSFSTLEIQRTEQGDSAMYLCASSFQGDSNQPQHFGDGTRLSIL.

This clone has more than one count but fewer than ten. The genes are TRBV28 and TRBJ2-7; TRBD1 is a possible D gene (5 bases). This CDR3 comprises 11 residues. Looked up from germline, CDR1 is MDHEN and CDR2 is SYDVKM. V lost 6 bases, J lost 6 bases, and 9 bases lay in between. The CDR3, as DNA: TGTGCCAGCAGCATCAGGGTCGAGCAGTACTTC. Translated, it gives CASSIRVEQYF.

The chain recombines TRBV3-1 (or the pseudogene TRBV3-2) with TRBJ2-1, with 9 bases that match TRBD1. V was pared by 5 bases and J by 6 bases, with 8 bases of the junction left unmatched. Germline values: CDR1 LGHDT, CDR2 YNNKEL (reference sequence). The CDR3 has 15 residues. In DNA form, the CDR3 reads TGTGCCAGCAGCGGCTCGGGACAGGGTGGCAATGAGCAGTTCTTC. This translates into CASSGSGQGGNEQFF.

This sequence joins TRBV6-1 and TRBJ2-7; unclear D gene. Germline CDR1 and CDR2: MNHNS and SASEGT. The CDR3 length is 11 residues. V was shortened by 3 bases and J by 6 bases, with 6 bases between the two germline ends. The CDR3 nucleotides are TGTGCCAGCAGTGACCCGGGCGAGCAGTACTTC. It translates to CASSDPGEQYF.

The chain has TRBV4-1 and TRBJ2-1; TRBD2 aligns across 10 bases. The V gene end was trimmed by 4 bases and the J gene end by 0 bases; junction bases not matched to a gene: 9. The V gene's germline CDR1 is MGHRA and CDR2 YSYEKL. This CDR3 contains 18 residues. CDR3: CASSPGGLAGVSYNEQFF. The CDR3 nucleotides read TGCGCCAGCAGCCCCGGTGGGCTAGCGGGGGTCTCCTACAATGAGCAGTTCTTC.

The sample holds a few counts of this clone. The J gene is TRBJ2-2, the V gene TRBV27; TRBD1 aligns across 9 bases. CDR1 is MNHEY and CDR2 is SMNVEV in the germline V gene (reference sequence). The ends lost 1 base at V and 8 bases at J; junction bases unmatched: 2. CDR3 length: 14 residues. The chain's CDR3 is CASSLWTGEGELFF. Written as DNA, the CDR3 is TGTGCCAGCAGTTTATGGACAGGGGAAGGGGAGCTGTTTTTT.

The chain recombines TRBV5-1 with TRBJ2-7, with a possible D match to TRBD1 (6 bases). Germline V gene sequence: CDR1 SGHRS, CDR2 YFSETQ. V gave up 0 bases and J gave up 2 bases, with 9 bases separating them. There are 14 residues in the CDR3. The CDR3: CASSLEQGTYEQYF. CDR3 DNA: TGCGCCAGCAGCTTGGAACAGGGTACCTACGAGCAGTACTTC.

The CDR3 sequence: CATRAPGLATSYEQYF. The DNA for the CDR3 is TGTGCCACCAGGGCCCCTGGACTCGCCACCTCCTACGAGCAGTACTTC. The chain is built from TRBV24-1 and TRBJ2-7; possibly TRBD2 for D (5 bases). Trimming stripped 7 bases from V and 0 bases from J, with 18 bases between. Germline assignment: CDR1 KGHDR and CDR2 SFDVKD. The CDR3 extends over 16 amino acids.